This TCR beta chain was retrieved from a study of OX40 agonist ivuxolimab in advanced cancers. To note about this clone: Distinct nucleotide sequences in the sample also encode this CDR3.

Germline lookup yields CDR1 SGHRS and CDR2 YFSETQ. V dropped 0 bases and J dropped 4 bases, with 5 bases sitting between them. This CDR3 is 13 amino acids long. Some clones are missing from TCRdb's copy, which holds only in-frame ones; the method was immunoSEQ multiplex PCR. The sample records approximately 58,000 clones, 70% to 85% being singletons. The starting material was CD4+ or CD8+ T cells sorted from blood, obtained in a trial of the OX40 agonist ivuxolimab. The sequence derives from an adult with an advanced solid tumor such as melanoma, head and neck, liver or kidney cancer. The chain combines TRBV5-1 with TRBJ2-1; no firm D call. The CDR3 DNA is TGCGCCAGCAGCTTGGTATATTACAATGAGCAGTTCTTC. Translation: CASSLVYYNEQFF.